A single sample gave rise to the 23 T cell receptor beta chains below, sequenced in a study of blood T cell repertoires in COVID-19. TCRdb's copy holds only in-frame clones and misses some; the assay was immunoSEQ multiplex PCR. The repertoire has under 100,000 clones, around four fifths of them found once; the top ten carry about 12%. Specimen: peripheral blood. These receptors were obtained from a woman aged 70-85 years with active or convalescent COVID-19.

This rearrangement joins TRBV27 to TRBJ2-7; tentatively, D is TRBD1 (6 bases). CDR3 length: 18 amino acids. Trimming pared 5 bases from V and 4 bases from J, leaving 27 bases between. Germline lookup yields CDR1 MNHEY and CDR2 SMNVEV (reference sequence). The CDR3 coding sequence is TGTGCCAGCAGTCCGGGACACAAAGGTAAGCAAACATGGTACGAGCAGTACTTC. Its protein is CASSPGHKGKQTWYEQYF.

The chain carries TRBV24-1 and TRBJ1-5; 9 nucleotides align to TRBD1. The V segment lost 3 bases and the J segment 4 bases; nucleotides outside the gene matches: 6. This CDR3 has 16 amino acids. Looked up from germline, CDR1 is KGHDR and CDR2 is SFDVKD. The DNA of the CDR3 is TGTGCCACCAGTGATGGGAGACAGGGGGTAAATCAGCCCCAGCATTTT. It codes for CATSDGRQGVNQPQHF.

In its sample, this clone was seen once. This chain connects TRBV10-1 to TRBJ1-6; D is undetermined. Germline values: CDR1 WNHNN, CDR2 SYGVQD (reference sequence). The CDR3 length is 15 residues. Trimming stripped 2 bases from V and 8 bases from J, with 13 bases between. The CDR3 loop reads CASSEERTSDSPLHF. CDR3 in DNA: TGCGCCAGCAGTGAGGAGAGGACTTCGGATTCACCCCTCCACTTT.

A single count supports this clone. The rearrangement links TRBV7-2 to TRBJ2-3; 9 bases are a match to TRBD1. With V trimmed by 1 base and J by 2 bases, 7 bases remained unmatched. The CDR3 has 17 residues. Germline V gives CDR1 SGHTA, CDR2 FQGNSA. This CDR3 is CASSLEGTGHPTDTQYF. The CDR3 coding sequence is TGTGCCAGCAGCTTAGAAGGGACAGGGCACCCCACAGATACGCAGTATTTT.

This clone was detected once. The chain employs TRBV6-6 and TRBJ1-5, with D perhaps matching TRBD1 (6 bases). There are 14 residues in the CDR3. Looked up from germline, CDR1 is MNHNY and CDR2 is SVGAGI (reference sequence). V was shortened by 5 bases and J by 3 bases, with 11 bases between the two germline ends. CDR3 region: CASSTGLHNQPQHF. Written as DNA, the CDR3 is TGTGCCAGCAGTACAGGGTTGCACAATCAGCCCCAGCATTTT.

This clone showed up just a few times. The chain carries TRBV10-2 and TRBJ1-2, with 7 bases aligning to TRBD1. Losses at the gene ends were 6 bases for V and 3 bases for J; bases not matched to a gene: 7. Germline assignment: CDR1 WSHSY and CDR2 SAAADI. The CDR3 runs 14 residues. CDR3 DNA: TGCGCCAGCAGACCGACAGGACAGGACTATGGCTACACCTTC. Protein product: CASRPTGQDYGYTF.

The chain couples TRBV5-4 to TRBJ1-1; 7 nucleotides align to TRBD1. The CDR3 loop spans 16 amino acids. V trimming: 3 bases; J trimming: 5 bases; junction bases outside the gene matches: 13. Germline V CDR1 and CDR2: SGHNT, YYREEE (reference sequence). CDR3 loop: CASSSPPGAGGTEAFF. DNA of the CDR3: TGTGCCAGCAGCTCCCCACCGGGGGCAGGGGGAACTGAAGCTTTCTTT.

The genes are TRBV5-1 and TRBJ1-1; D ambiguous. The CDR3 has 13 residues. Trimming shortened V by 3 bases and J by 1 base, and 7 bases separated the two germline ends. Germline CDR1 is SGHRS and CDR2 is YFSETQ. The chain's CDR3 is CASSSDTNTEAFF. DNA of the CDR3: TGCGCCAGCAGCTCCGACACGAACACTGAAGCTTTCTTT.

The chain couples TRBV7-2 to TRBJ2-1; D ambiguous. The CDR3 length is 12 residues. Germline V gives CDR1 SGHTA, CDR2 FQGNSA. The germline V and J ends were trimmed by 3 bases and 10 bases, with 10 bases remaining between them. CDR3: CASSFSFVEQFF. The DNA for the CDR3 is TGTGCCAGCAGCTTTTCCTTCGTGGAGCAGTTCTTC.

CDR3 sequence: CASSTGTGITEAFF. CDR3 DNA sequence: TGTGCCAGTAGTACGGGGACAGGGATAACTGAAGCTTTCTTT. The chain employs TRBV19 and TRBJ1-1; 9 nucleotides align to TRBD1. With V trimmed by 4 bases and J by 5 bases, 5 bases remained unmatched. CDR3 length: 14 residues. CDR1 is LNHDA and CDR2 is SQIVND in the germline V gene (reference sequence).

The chain carries TRBV19 and TRBJ1-6; D might be TRBD1 (5 bases). V was trimmed by 3 bases and J by 7 bases, leaving 7 bases between them. The V gene's germline CDR1 is LNHDA and CDR2 SQIVND (reference sequence). This CDR3 is 13 amino acids long. The DNA of the CDR3 is TGTGCCAGTAGTATGGGGCAGAATTCACCCCTCCACTTT. Amino acids: CASSMGQNSPLHF. Together with reference TRBV19 and TRBJ1-6, the CDR3 gives the full variable domain: DGGITQSPKYLFRKEGQNVTLSCEQNLNHDAMYWYRQDPGQGLRLIYYSQIVNDFQKGDIAEGYSVSREKKESFPLTVTSAQKNPTAFYLCASSMGQNSPLHFGNGTRLTVT.

V and J are TRBV5-5 and TRBJ1-3, with unresolved D. Germline CDR1 is SGHKS and CDR2 is YYEKEE (reference sequence). Trimming shortened V by 4 bases and J by 2 bases, and 10 bases separated the two germline ends. The CDR3 is 14 amino acids. CDR3 residues: CASSTPPPGNTIYF. As DNA, the CDR3 is TGTGCCAGCAGCACTCCCCCGCCTGGAAACACCATATATTTT.

The chain combines TRBV3-1 (or the pseudogene TRBV3-2) with TRBJ1-6, with 7 bases that match TRBD1. The germline V gene has CDR1 LGHDT and CDR2 YNNKEL (reference sequence). The CDR3 has 16 residues. V gave up 3 bases and J gave up 6 bases; unmatched junction bases: 8. The CDR3 DNA reads as TGTGCCAGCAGCCACCCTAGGGGGCAGATTAATTCACCCCTCCACTTT. This translates into CASSHPRGQINSPLHF.

Here the CDR3 DNA reads TGTGCCAGCAGTGAAGCGGGACAGCCGAACACTGAAGCTTTCTTT. Protein product: CASSEAGQPNTEAFF. The chain is built from TRBV6-1 and TRBJ1-1; the match to TRBD1 covers 7 bases. V was pared by 0 bases and J by 1 base, with 2 bases of the junction left unmatched. From germline, CDR1 is MNHNS and CDR2 SASEGT. The CDR3 spans 15 residues.

This clone is a singleton in its sample. V and J are TRBV3-1 (or the pseudogene TRBV3-2) and TRBJ2-3, with D maybe TRBD2 (7 bases). The CDR3 totals 15 residues. Germline CDR1 and CDR2: LGHDT and YNNKEL (reference sequence). Trimming pared 4 bases from V and 6 bases from J, leaving 17 bases between. The CDR3 DNA reads as TGTGCCAGCAGCCCTGGGGGGGGCCTTGGGGATACGCAGTATTTT. Its translation is CASSPGGGLGDTQYF.

V gene TRBV20-1 combines with J gene TRBJ2-1; D may be TRBD2 (6 bases). CDR3 size: 13 residues. V was cut by 3 bases and J by 7 bases, with 13 bases left in between. Germline V lookup: CDR1 DFQATT, CDR2 SNEGSKA (reference sequence). The CDR3 region has the DNA TGCAGTGCTAGTTTGGGGGGACGAAATGAGCAGTTCTTC. Translating it yields CSASLGGRNEQFF.

The V gene is TRBV27, the J gene TRBJ1-4; D unclear. Trimming pared 0 bases from V and 10 bases from J, leaving 12 bases between. CDR1 is MNHEY, CDR2 SMNVEV, per germline (reference sequence). CDR3 size: 14 residues. CDR3 loop: CASSLSGGMGKLFF. The CDR3 nucleotides are TGTGCCAGCAGTTTATCAGGCGGCATGGGAAAACTGTTTTTT.

The chain recombines TRBV9 with TRBJ2-3, with 11 bases identical to TRBD2. Unmatched junction bases numbered 10, after V lost 4 bases and J lost 6 bases. The V gene's germline CDR1 is SGDLS and CDR2 YYNGEE. The CDR3 is made up of 16 amino acids. Here the CDR3 reads CASSPGTSGFLDTQYF. CDR3 bases: TGTGCCAGCAGCCCGGGGACTAGCGGATTTTTGGATACGCAGTATTTT.

The chain joins TRBV7-6 to TRBJ2-4; 9 bases match TRBD1. V lost 0 bases and J lost 2; bases outside the gene matches: 8. The CDR3 is made up of 18 amino acids. The germline CDR1 and CDR2 sequences are SGHVS and FNYEAQ. This chain's CDR3 is CASSLAPPGQGSKNIQYF. CDR3 DNA sequence: TGTGCCAGCAGCTTAGCCCCGCCCGGACAGGGGTCCAAAAACATTCAGTACTTC.

This sequence joins TRBV7-8 and TRBJ2-7, with TRBD1 matching over 8 bases. CDR3 length: 13 residues. Germline V gives CDR1 SGHVS, CDR2 FQNEAQ. The J segment lost 2 bases and the V segment lost 5 bases, leaving 2 bases of the junction unmatched. The CDR3 reads CASSRTGTYEQYF. CDR3 bases: TGTGCCAGCAGCCGGACAGGGACCTACGAGCAGTACTTC.

The V gene is TRBV28, the J gene TRBJ2-7; no firm D call. The germline CDR1 and CDR2 sequences are MDHEN and SYDVKM. The CDR3 has 12 amino acids. V was pared by 2 bases and J by 6 bases, with 8 bases between. The CDR3 region is CASSLIIGEQYF. CDR3 DNA: TGTGCCAGCAGTTTAATTATCGGCGAGCAGTACTTC.

This chain uses TRBV4-1 with TRBJ2-6; D not certain. Germline CDR1 reads MGHRA; CDR2 reads YSYEKL. CDR3 length: 19 residues. V lost 0 bases, J lost 2 bases, and 17 bases lay in between. CDR3 protein: CASSQDPRQGWPGANVLTF. The CDR3, as DNA: TGCGCCAGCAGCCAAGATCCCCGACAAGGTTGGCCTGGGGCCAACGTCCTGACTTTC.

CDR3 loop: CASNLMGSTDTQYF. For the CDR3, the DNA is TGTGCCAGCAACCTCATGGGCAGCACAGATACGCAGTATTTT. The V and J genes are TRBV5-6 and TRBJ2-3; D is unresolved. This CDR3 is built from 14 residues. The germline CDR1 and CDR2 sequences are SGHDT and YYEEEE. Between the trimmed V and J ends, which lost 6 bases and 0 bases, there was a span of 11 bases.